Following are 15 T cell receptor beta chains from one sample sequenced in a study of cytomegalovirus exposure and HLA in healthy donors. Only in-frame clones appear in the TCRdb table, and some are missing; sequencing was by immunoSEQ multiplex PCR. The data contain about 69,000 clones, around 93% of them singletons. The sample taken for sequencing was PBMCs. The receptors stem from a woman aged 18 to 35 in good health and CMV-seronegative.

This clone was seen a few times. This CDR3 is CASSLRPGVHEQFF. The CDR3 nucleotides are TGTGCCAGCAGCTTAAGACCAGGGGTGCATGAGCAGTTCTTC. V is TRBV7-2 and J is TRBJ2-1; D perhaps matches TRBD1 (6 bases). Germline values: CDR1 SGHTA, CDR2 FQGNSA. The V gene lost 2 bases and the J gene lost 8 bases, with 13 bases spanning the gap. The CDR3 length is 14 residues.

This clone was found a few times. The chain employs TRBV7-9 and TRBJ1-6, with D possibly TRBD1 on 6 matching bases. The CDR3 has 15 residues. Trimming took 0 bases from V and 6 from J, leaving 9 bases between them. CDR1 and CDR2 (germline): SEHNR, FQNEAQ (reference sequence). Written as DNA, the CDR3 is TGTGCCAGCAGCTTAGCGGGAGGGGGTAATTCACCCCTCCACTTT. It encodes CASSLAGGGNSPLHF.

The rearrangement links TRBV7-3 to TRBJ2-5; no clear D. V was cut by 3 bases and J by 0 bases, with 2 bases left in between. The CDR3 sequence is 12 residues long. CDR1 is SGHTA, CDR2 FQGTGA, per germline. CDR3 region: CASSFDQETQYF. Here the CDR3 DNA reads TGTGCCAGCAGCTTCGACCAAGAGACCCAGTACTTC.

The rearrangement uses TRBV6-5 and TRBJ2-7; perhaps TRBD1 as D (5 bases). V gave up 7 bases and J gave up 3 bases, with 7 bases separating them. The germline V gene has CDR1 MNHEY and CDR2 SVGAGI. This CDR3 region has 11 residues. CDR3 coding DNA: TGTGCCAGCAAGGACAACTACGAGCAGTACTTC. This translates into CASKDNYEQYF.

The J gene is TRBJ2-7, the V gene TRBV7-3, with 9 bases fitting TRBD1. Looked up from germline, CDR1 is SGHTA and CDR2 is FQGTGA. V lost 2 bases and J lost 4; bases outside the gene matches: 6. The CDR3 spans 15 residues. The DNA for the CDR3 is TGTGCCAGCAGCTTAGTGGGGACAGGGTTGTACGAGCAGTACTTC. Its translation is CASSLVGTGLYEQYF.

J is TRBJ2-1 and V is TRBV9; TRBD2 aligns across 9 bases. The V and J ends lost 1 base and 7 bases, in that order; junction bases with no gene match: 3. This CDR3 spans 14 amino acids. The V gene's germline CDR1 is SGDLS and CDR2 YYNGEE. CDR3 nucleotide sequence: TGTGCCAGCAGCGTATCTAGCGGGGTTAATGAGCAGTTCTTC. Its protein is CASSVSSGVNEQFF.

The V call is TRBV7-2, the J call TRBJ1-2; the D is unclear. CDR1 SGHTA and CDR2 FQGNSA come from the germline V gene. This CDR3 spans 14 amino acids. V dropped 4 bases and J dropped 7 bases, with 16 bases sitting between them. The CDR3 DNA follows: TGTGCCAGCAGCTCCCGACTGAGTACTTTTGGCTACACCTTC. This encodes CASSSRLSTFGYTF.

This CDR3 is CASSITTGKGKTQYF. The CDR3 DNA follows: TGTGCCAGTAGCATAACGACAGGGAAGGGGAAGACCCAGTACTTC. The rearrangement joins TRBV19 to TRBJ2-5, with 7 bases fitting TRBD1. V was clipped by 6 bases and J by 6 bases; unmatched bases: 13. Germline CDR1 and CDR2: LNHDA and SQIVND (reference sequence). This CDR3 is built from 15 residues.

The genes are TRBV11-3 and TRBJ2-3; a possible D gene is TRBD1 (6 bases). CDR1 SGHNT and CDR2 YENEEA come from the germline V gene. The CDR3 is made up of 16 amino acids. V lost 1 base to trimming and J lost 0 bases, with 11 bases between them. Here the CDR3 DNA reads TGTGCCAGCAGCTTAGGTAACAGGGAGAGCACAGATACGCAGTATTTT. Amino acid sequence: CASSLGNRESTDTQYF.

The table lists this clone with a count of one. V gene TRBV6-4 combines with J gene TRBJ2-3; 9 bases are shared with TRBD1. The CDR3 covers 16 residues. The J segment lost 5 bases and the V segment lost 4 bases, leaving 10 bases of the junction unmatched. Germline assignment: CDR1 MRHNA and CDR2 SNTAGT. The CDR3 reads CASSGRPGQGQDTQYF. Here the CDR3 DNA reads TGTGCCAGCAGTGGACGTCCGGGACAGGGTCAAGATACGCAGTATTTT.

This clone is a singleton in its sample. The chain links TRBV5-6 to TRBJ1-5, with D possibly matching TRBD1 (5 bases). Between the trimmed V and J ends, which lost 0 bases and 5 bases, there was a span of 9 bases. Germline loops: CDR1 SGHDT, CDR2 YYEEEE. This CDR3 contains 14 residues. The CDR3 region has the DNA TGTGCCAGCAGCTTGGGCAGGGTTCATCAGCCCCAGCATTTT. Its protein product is CASSLGRVHQPQHF.

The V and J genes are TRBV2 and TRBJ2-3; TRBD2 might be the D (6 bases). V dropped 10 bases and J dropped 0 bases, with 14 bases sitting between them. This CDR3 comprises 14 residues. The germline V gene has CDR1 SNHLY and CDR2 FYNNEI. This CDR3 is CATLARTSTDTQYF. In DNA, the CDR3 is TGTGCCACTCTAGCGCGAACTAGCACAGATACGCAGTATTTT.

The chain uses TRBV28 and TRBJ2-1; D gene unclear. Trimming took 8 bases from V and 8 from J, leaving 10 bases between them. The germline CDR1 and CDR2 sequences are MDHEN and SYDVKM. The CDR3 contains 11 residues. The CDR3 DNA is TGTGCCAGCGAAAACGGAGATGAGCAGTTCTTC. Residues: CASENGDEQFF.

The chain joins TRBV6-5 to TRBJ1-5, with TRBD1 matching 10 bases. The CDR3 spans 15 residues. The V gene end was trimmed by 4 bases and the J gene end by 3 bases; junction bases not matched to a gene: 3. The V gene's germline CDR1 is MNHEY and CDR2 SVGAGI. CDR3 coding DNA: TGTGCCAGCAGTTTCGGGACAGGGGACAATCAGCCCCAGCATTTT. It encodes CASSFGTGDNQPQHF.

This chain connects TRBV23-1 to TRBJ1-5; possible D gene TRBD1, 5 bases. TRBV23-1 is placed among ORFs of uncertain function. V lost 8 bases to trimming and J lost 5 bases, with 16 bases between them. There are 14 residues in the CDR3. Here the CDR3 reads CASGGTRLHQPQHF. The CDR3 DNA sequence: TGCGCCAGCGGAGGGACCCGCCTGCATCAGCCCCAGCATTTT.